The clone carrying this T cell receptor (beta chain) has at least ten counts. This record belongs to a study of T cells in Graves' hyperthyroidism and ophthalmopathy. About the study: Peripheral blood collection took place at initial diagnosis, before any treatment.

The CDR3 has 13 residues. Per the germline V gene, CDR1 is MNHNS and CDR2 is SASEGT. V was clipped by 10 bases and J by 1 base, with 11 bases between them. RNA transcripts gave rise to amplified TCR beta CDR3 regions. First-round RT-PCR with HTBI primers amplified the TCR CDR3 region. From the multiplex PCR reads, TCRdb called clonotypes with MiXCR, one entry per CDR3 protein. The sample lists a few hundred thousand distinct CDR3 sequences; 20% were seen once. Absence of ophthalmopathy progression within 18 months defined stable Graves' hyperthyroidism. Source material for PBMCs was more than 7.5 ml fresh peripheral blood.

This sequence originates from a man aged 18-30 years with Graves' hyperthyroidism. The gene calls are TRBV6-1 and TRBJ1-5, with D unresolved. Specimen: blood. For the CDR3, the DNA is TGTGCCACTAGGGAGGAGAGCAATCAGCCCCAGCATTTT. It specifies CATREESNQPQHF.